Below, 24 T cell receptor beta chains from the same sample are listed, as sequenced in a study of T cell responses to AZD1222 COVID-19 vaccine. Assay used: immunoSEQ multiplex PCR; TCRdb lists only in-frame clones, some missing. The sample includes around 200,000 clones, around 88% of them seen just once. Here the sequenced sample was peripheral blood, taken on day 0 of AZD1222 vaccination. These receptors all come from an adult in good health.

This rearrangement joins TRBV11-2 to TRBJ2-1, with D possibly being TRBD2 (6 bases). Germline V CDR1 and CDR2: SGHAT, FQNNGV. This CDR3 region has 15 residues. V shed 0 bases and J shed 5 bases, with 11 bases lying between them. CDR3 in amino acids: CASSLEDGRNNEQFF. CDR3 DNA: TGTGCCAGCAGCTTAGAGGACGGGAGAAACAATGAGCAGTTCTTC.

CDR3 loop: CASSLGGLSNQPQHF. Here the CDR3 DNA reads TGTGCCAGCAGCTTAGGGGGGTTGAGCAATCAGCCCCAGCATTTT. This rearrangement joins TRBV11-2 to TRBJ1-5; perhaps TRBD1 as D (5 bases). Trimming shortened V by 1 base and J by 1 base, and 8 bases separated the two germline ends. The germline CDR1 and CDR2 sequences are SGHAT and FQNNGV. This CDR3 has 15 amino acids.

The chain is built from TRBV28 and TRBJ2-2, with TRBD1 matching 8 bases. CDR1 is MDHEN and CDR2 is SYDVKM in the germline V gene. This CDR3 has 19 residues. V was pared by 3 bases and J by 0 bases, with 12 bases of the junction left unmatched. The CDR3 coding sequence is TGTGCCAGCAGTTTCTACTACTCCGGGACAGGAGCGAACACCGGGGAGCTGTTTTTT. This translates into CASSFYYSGTGANTGELFF.

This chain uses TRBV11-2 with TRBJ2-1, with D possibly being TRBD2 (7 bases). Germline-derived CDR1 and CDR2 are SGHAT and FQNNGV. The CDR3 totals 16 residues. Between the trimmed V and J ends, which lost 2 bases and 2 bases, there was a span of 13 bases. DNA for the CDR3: TGTGCCAGCAGCTTAAGGGGGGGGCTCACCTACAATGAGCAGTTCTTC. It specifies CASSLRGGLTYNEQFF.

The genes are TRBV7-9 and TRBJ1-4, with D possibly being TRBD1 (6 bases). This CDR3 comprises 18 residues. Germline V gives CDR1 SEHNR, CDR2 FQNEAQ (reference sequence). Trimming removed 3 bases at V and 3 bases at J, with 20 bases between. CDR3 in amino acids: CASSFPLRGGAANEKLFF. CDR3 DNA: TGTGCCAGCAGCTTCCCTCTTAGGGGGGGCGCGGCTAATGAAAAACTGTTTTTT.

Written as DNA, the CDR3 is TGTGCCAGCAGCTTAGGAGGAGGGAAACAGGGGGCTGAAGCTTTCTTT. Translation gives CASSLGGGKQGAEAFF. The V and J genes are TRBV7-9 and TRBJ1-1, with TRBD1 identical over 8 bases. After removal of 1 base from V and 6 bases from J, the junction contained 10 bases not matched to a gene. The length of the CDR3 is 16 residues. Germline V CDR1 and CDR2: SEHNR, FQNEAQ (reference sequence).

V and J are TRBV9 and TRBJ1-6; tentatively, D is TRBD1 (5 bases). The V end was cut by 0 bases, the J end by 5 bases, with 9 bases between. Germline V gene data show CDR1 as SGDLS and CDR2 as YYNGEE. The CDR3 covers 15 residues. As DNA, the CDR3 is TGTGCCAGCAGCGTAGCGGGGGACCATAATTCACCCCTCCACTTT. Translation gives CASSVAGDHNSPLHF.

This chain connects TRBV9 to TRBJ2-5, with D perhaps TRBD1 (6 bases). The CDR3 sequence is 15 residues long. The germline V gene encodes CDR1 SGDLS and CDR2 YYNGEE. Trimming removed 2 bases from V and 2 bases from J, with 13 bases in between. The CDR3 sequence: CASSVAGALQETQYF. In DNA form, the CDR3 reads TGTGCCAGCAGCGTGGCAGGGGCCCTTCAAGAGACCCAGTACTTC. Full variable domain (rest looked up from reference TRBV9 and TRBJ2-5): DSGVTQTPKHLITATGQRVTLRCSPRSGDLSVYWYQQSLDQGLQFLIQYYNGEERAKGNILERFSAQQFPDLHSELNLSSLELGDSALYFCASSVAGALQETQYFGPGTRLLVL.

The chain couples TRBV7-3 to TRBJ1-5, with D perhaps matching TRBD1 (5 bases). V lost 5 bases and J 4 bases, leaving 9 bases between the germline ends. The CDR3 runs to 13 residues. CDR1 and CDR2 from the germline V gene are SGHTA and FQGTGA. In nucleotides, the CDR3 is TGTGCCAGCAGCCAGGGTCCAAATCAGCCCCAGCATTTT. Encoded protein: CASSQGPNQPQHF.

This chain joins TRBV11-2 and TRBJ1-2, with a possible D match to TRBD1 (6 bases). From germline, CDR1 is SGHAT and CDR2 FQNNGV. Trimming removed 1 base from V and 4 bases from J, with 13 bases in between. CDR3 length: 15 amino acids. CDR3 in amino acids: CASSLVGGLSYGYTF. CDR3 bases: TGTGCCAGCAGCTTAGTTGGGGGGCTTAGCTATGGCTACACCTTC. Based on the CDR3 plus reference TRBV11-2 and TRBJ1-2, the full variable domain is EAGVAQSPRYKIIEKRQSVAFWCNPISGHATLYWYQQILGQGPKLLIQFQNNGVVDDSQLPKDRFSAERLKGVDSTLKIQPAKLEDSAVYLCASSLVGGLSYGYTFGSGTRLTVV.

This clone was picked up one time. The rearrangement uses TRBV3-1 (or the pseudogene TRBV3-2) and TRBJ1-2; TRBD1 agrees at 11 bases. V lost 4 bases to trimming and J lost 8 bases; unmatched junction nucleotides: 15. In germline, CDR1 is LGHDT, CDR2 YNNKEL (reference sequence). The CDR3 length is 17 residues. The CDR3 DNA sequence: TGTGCCAGCAGCCTTCAGCTCACCGGCGGGACAGGGGGAGGCTACACCTTC. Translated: CASSLQLTGGTGGGYTF.

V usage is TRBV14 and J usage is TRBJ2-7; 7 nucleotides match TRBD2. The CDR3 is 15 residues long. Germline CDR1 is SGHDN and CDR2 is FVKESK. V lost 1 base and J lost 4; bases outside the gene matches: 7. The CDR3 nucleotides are TGTGCCAGCAGCCAAGGGGGCGGGAGTTTGTACGAGCAGTACTTC. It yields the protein CASSQGGGSLYEQYF.

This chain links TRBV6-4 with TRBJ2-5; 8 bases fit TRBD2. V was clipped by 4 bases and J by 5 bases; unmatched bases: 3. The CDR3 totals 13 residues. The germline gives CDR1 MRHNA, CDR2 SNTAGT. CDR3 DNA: TGTGCCAGCAGTGCTGCTAGCGGGGAGACCCAGTACTTC. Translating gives CASSAASGETQYF.

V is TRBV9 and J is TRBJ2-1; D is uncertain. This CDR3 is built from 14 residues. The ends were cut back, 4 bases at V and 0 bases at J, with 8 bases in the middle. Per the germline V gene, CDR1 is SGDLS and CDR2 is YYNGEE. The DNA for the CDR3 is TGTGCCAGCAGCAGGGCGTACTCCTACAATGAGCAGTTCTTC. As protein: CASSRAYSYNEQFF.

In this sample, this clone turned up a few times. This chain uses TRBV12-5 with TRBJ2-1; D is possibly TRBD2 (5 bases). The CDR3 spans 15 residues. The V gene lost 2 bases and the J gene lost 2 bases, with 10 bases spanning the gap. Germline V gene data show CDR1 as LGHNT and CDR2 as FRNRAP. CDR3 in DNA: TGTGCTAGTGGTTTGCCCACCGGGACCTACAATGAGCAGTTCTTC. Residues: CASGLPTGTYNEQFF.

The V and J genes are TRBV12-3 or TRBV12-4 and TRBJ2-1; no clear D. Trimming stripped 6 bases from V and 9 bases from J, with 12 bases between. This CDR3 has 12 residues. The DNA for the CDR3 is TGTGCCAGCAGCCCGGTAGAAGGTGAGCAGTTCTTC. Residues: CASSPVEGEQFF.

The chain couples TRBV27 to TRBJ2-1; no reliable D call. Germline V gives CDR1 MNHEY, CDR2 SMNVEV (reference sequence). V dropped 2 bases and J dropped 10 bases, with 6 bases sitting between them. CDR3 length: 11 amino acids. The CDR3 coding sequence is TGTGCCAGCAGTTTAGGGGTCGAGCAGTTCTTC. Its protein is CASSLGVEQFF.

CDR3 protein: CASSLAGGRETQYF. The CDR3 coding sequence is TGTGCCAGCAGCTTAGCAGGGGGCAGGGAGACCCAGTACTTC. This chain uses TRBV11-2 with TRBJ2-5; 8 nucleotides align to TRBD1. The CDR3 is 14 amino acids. CDR1 and CDR2 from the germline V gene are SGHAT and FQNNGV. With V trimmed by 1 base and J by 5 bases, 3 bases remained unmatched.

CDR3 sequence: CASSLGPGTGNQPQHF. In nucleotides, the CDR3 is TGTGCCAGCAGCTTAGGTCCGGGGACTGGCAATCAGCCCCAGCATTTT. The chain is built from TRBV7-8 and TRBJ1-5; D is perhaps TRBD1 (5 bases). Looked up from germline, CDR1 is SGHVS and CDR2 is FQNEAQ. The V gene lost 1 base and the J gene lost 2 bases, with 12 bases spanning the gap. This CDR3 spans 16 amino acids.

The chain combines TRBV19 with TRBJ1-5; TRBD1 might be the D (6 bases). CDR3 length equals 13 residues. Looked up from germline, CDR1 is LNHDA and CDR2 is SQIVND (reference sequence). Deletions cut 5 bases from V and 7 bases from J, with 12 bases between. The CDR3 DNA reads TGTGCCAGTAGTTTACAGGGTGGCCAGCCCCAGCATTTT. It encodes CASSLQGGQPQHF.

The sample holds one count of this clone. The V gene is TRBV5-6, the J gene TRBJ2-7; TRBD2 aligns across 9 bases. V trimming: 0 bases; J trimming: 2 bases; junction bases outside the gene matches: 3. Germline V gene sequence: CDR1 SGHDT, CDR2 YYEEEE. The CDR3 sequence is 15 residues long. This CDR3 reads CASSLVTSGTYEQYF. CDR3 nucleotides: TGTGCCAGCAGCTTGGTGACTAGCGGAACCTACGAGCAGTACTTC.

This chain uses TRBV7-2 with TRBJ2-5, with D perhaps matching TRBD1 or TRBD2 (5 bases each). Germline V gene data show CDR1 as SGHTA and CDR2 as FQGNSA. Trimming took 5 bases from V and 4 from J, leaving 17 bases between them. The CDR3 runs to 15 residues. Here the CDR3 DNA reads TGTGCCAGCAGCCCCGTGGGGGTCCTGAGAGAGACCCAGTACTTC. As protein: CASSPVGVLRETQYF.

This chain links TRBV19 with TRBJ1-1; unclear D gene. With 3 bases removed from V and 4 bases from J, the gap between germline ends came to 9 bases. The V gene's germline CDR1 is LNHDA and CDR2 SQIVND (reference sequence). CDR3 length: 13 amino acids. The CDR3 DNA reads TGTGCCAGTAGTATGGGTTTGACCACTGAAGCTTTCTTT. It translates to CASSMGLTTEAFF.

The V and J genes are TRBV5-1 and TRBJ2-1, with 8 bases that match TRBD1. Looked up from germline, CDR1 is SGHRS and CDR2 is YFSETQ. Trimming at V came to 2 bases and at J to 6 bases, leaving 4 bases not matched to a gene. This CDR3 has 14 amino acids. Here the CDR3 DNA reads TGCGCCAGCAGCTTAGGACAGGGATTCAATGAGCAGTTCTTC. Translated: CASSLGQGFNEQFF.